This TCR beta chain was retrieved from a study of cytomegalovirus exposure and HLA in healthy donors (dated 2017 in TCRdb). With respect to the entire study: An earlier analysis of some 600 of the donors reported approximately 260 Gb of sequence data and 95 million to 140 million unique TCR beta sequences obtained from around 190 million T cells. To study patterns of TCR occurrence, a later analysis re-analyzed previously published TCR beta repertoires from several hundred donors and added high-resolution HLA genotyping. Among some 410 genotyped donors of the cohort, an average of about 240,000 unique TCR beta nucleotide sequences was sequenced per donor, of which approximately 18% were non-productive. The number of typed donors differed by locus: 629-630 for A, B, C, DRB1 and DQB1; 500 to 550 for DQA1; around 610 for DPA1; and approximately 450 for DPB1. Because of strong linkage in the cohort, five DR-DQ haplotypes were treated as single units for association and clustering. In an earlier analysis of 587 of the donors, high-throughput TCR beta sequencing was used to judge whether each TCR beta V gene segment behaved as functional or pseudogenic. Donor age, sex, ethnicity and CMV serostatus were compiled together with the repertoire data. All discovery cohort repertoires had been generated using a single sequencing platform. The genetic ancestry cluster associated with self-reported Caucasian donors included over 80% of the roughly 380 genotyped donors. A later genetic analysis used genome-wide SNP genotypes for about three fifths of the 666 donors, treating that subset as a discovery cohort. Rather than using new phenotypic data, the later analysis identified candidate immune exposures from TCR beta sequences and from how often those sequences occurred across donors. Both class I and class II loci were covered by HLA typing, at four-digit resolution. The study was designed to test whether signatures of past pathogen exposure could be identified by cataloging public T cell receptors. Using immunosequencing, the study profiled T cell repertoires from around 670 subjects and related those repertoires to cytomegalovirus serostatus. An early release covering about 600 HLA-typed donors comprised approximately 300 gigabases of sequencing data and around 80 million unique TCR sequences. Along with the approximately 620-subject first cohort, a separate validation cohort of around 110 different subjects was used. To predict cytomegalovirus infection status, the study combined high-throughput TCR immunosequencing, statistical association of individual TCRs with disease status, and machine learning.

The cohort comprised 666 healthy bone marrow donors. At the time of sampling, every cohort member was nominally healthy, though immune exposures that went unrecorded were likely present. The donor tested CMV seropositive, placing the donor among the 250 to 300 seropositive members of the cohort. A peripheral blood sample was collected from each donor, and TCR beta sequencing was performed on peripheral blood mononuclear cells. Genomic DNA extraction from the blood cell samples was performed with the Qiagen DNeasy Blood Extraction Kit. The junction carries 6 bases between V and J, which are trimmed by 1 base and 0 bases respectively. Spanning cysteine to phenylalanine, the CDR3 consists of 15 amino acids. Only CDR3 DNA remains: 45 bases, in frame from the first base. The germline V gene provides CDR1 SGHVS and CDR2 FNYEAQ. What the authors observed across the whole study: The study listed 164 TCR beta chains as associated with cytomegalovirus. Strong co-occurrence of HLA alleles, especially DR and DQ, made assigning TCR associations to individual alleles difficult. Linkage disequilibrium might explain the correlated functional status among segregating V segments, but an unknown experimental factor could not be excluded. This cohort had only TCR beta chains sequenced, and the lack of alpha or paired-chain data limited which features could be detected. Cytomegalovirus status was reported to be diagnosed by the classifier with high specificity and sensitivity in both the original and validation cohorts. Some IMGT-functional V segments, including TRBV6-2 and TRBV6-3, could not be distinguished by the 87-base-pair reads and were therefore excluded. Most TCR sequences were observed very rarely across donors, whereas some public TCRs were present in many individuals. Broadly in line with IMGT annotations, most TCR beta V segments showed up in productive rearrangements about 87% or about 30% of the time in an earlier analysis of 587 of the donors. Compared with equally common non-associated chains, HLA-associated TCR beta chains in a later analysis were more clonally expanded and had lower generation probabilities. A later analysis found that most CMV-associated TCR beta chains appeared HLA-restricted, with HLA associations seemingly driven largely by CMV exposure. Compared with the roughly 670-donor mean, donors in an Asian-associated ancestry cluster had fewer N-insertions in productive TCRs, according to a later genetic analysis. Presence/absence analyses assumed roughly uniform sequencing depth across donors, an assumption that may not hold. Because counts were too low, 15 to 20 rarely observed V segments, including chromosome 9 orphons, were left out of the earlier analysis of roughly 600 of the donors. In a later genetic analysis, a missense DCLRE1C variant was associated with V-gene and J-gene trimming of TCR beta chains, and the association was replicated in an independent cohort. Specific HLA alleles were associated with 16,951 TCR beta sequences at a false discovery rate of 0.05 in a later analysis. According to a later analysis, TCR association rates differed among HLA loci, with DRB1 alleles showing the most associated TCRs and HLA-C alleles showing the fewest. CMV serostatus was the only immune exposure information available for the cohort. A later analysis reported that several top co-occurrence clusters appeared linked to parvovirus B19, influenza, CMV and Epstein-Barr virus. A group of highly shared sequence variants was considered likely to be a technical artifact of the sequencing pipeline. A further reported finding was that TCR beta sequences accurately predicted the HLA-A and HLA-B alleles for most subjects in the first cohort. Because some donors lacked HLA typing at each locus, the association tests relied only on the typed subset. It was suggested by the authors that the approach could potentially be generalized to other disease states and immunological phenotypes. In vitro tests confirmed that a few of the cytomegalovirus-associated TCR beta chains recognize cytomegalovirus antigens.

The library was produced with the immunoSEQ multiplex PCR assay. The multiplex PCR relied on a mix of 60 forward primers for TCR Vbeta segments and 13 reverse primers for TCR Jbeta segments. Amplification of the CDR3 region of rearranged TCR beta genes was performed with a multiplex PCR assay on genomic DNA. On the Illumina HiSeq System, the amplified TCR beta libraries were sequenced as 87-base-pair reads. In the paper's pipeline: A later analysis counted tens of millions of unique TCR beta chains across the 690 or so repertoires, and roughly 9.9 million of these chains were shared by at least two donors. A nearest-neighbor algorithm error-corrected the raw reads and collapsed the reads into unique sequences, merging closely related sequences to remove PCR and sequencing errors. V, D and J gene segments were assigned by aligning CDR3 sequences to IMGT reference sequences. For a sequence to be retained, a match of at least six nucleotides was required to both a V gene segment and a J gene segment. Rearrangements were classified as productive when the CDR3 lacked stop codons and remained in frame with V and J, and all other rearrangements were classified as non-productive. CDR3 was defined according to IMGT convention as the region running from the second conserved V-encoded cysteine to the conserved J-encoded phenylalanine. The earlier analysis of about 610 of the donors excluded any sequence lacking an unambiguous match to a single V gene segment. In an earlier analysis of approximately 500 of the donors, a V segment was called functional when productive rearrangements were above 56.7%, and segregating when the standard deviation between donors exceeded 5%. To diagnose cytomegalovirus status from the catalog of TCR beta chain sequences, a statistical classification framework was built. In a later analysis, V and J genes were assigned by comparing TCR nucleotide sequences against IMGT/GENE-DB human TR gene sequences. A later analysis assigned CDR3 sequences and most-parsimonious VDJ recombination scenarios with the TCRdist pipeline. A later analysis defined each TCR beta chain by its CDR3 amino acid sequence plus V-gene family, and excluded reads lacking a unique V-gene family. To address suspected cross-contamination and a sequencing artifact, a later analysis removed roughly 640 highly shared, low-generation-probability nucleotide sequences. For each public chain, a later analysis derived a clonal expansion index from normalized ranks of inferred template counts within each repertoire. A later analysis computed generation probabilities with a VDJ recombination model fitted to out-of-frame rearrangements, and checked the results against IGoR. Hypergeometric tests were used in a later analysis to score TCR-TCR, TCR-HLA and TCR-CMV co-occurrence, with a repertoire-size bias correction applied to the TCR pairs. To estimate false discovery rates, a later analysis permuted the HLA or CMV assignments 20 times. In a later analysis, co-occurring TCRs were grouped using DBSCAN, and TCRdist sequence similarity was added for clustering within HLA-allele-positive subsets. For co-occurrence clustering, repertoires with fewer than 30,000 or more than 120,000 public chains were excluded, along with five repertoires with anomalous nucleotide sharing. Imported from immuneACCESS, the table was reduced by TCRdb to in-frame sequences with V and J called. These copies leave out some clones; in studies compared against another copy, an unresolved V gene accounts for under half, and the cause of the remainder is not known. The DNA gave D and trimming, while V, J and clone size come from that table. In all, the sample holds about 160,000 clones, and about 85% of those were seen once. The ten largest clonotypes hold more than 2% of the sample.

As for this clone: Its specific antigen is unknown. Base qualities are not recorded, but no much larger clone differs from it by a single base.

This TCR derives from a man in his late teens or twenties in good health and CMV-seropositive. Material for sequencing was PBMCs. The V and J segments used are TRBV7-6 and TRBJ2-2, with the D gene not clear enough to name. The CDR3 protein: CASSLGPSNTGELFF. The bases are TGTGCCAGCAGCTTAGGTCCCTCGAACACCGGGGAGCTGTTTTTT. The full variable domain, completed from the reference TRBV7-6 and TRBJ2-2 proteins outside the CDR3, reads GAGVSQSPRYKVTKRGQDVALRCDPISGHVSLYWYRQALGQGPEFLTYFNYEAQQDKSGLPNDRFSAERPEGSISTLTIQRTEQRDSAMYRCASSLGPSNTGELFFGEGSRLTVL.